This T cell receptor (beta chain) was captured by sequencing in a study of T cell responses to AZD1222 COVID-19 vaccine. Method: immunoSEQ multiplex PCR; TCRdb's copy keeps in-frame clones and lacks some. The sample holds 70,000 to 95,000 clones, around 80% seen once. The CDR3 spans 13 residues. Germline values: CDR1 WSHSY, CDR2 SAAADI. Trimming took 2 bases from V and 12 from J, leaving 14 bases between them. This clonotype was obtained from an adult in good health. The chain is built from TRBV10-2 and TRBJ2-1, with D possibly called TRBD1 or TRBD2 (5 bases each). The input for sequencing was peripheral blood, taken on day 0 of AZD1222 vaccination. The CDR3 loop reads CASSEGTLNWQFF. CDR3 bases: TGCGCCAGCAGTGAGGGGACCTTAAACTGGCAGTTCTTC.